The 11 T cell receptor beta chains listed next were all sequenced from one sample in a study of cytomegalovirus exposure and HLA in healthy donors. PCR was performed using 60 Vbeta and 13 Jbeta primers. This table comes from immunoSEQ multiplex PCR, and its TCRdb copy is limited to in-frame clones, with some not included. Of more than 95,000 clones listed, around 75% are singletons. Sequenced material: PBMCs. Source of these receptors: a woman between 45 and 65 years old in good health and CMV-seropositive.

This clone was found a few times. The chain recombines TRBV7-6 with TRBJ1-1; TRBD1 aligns across 11 bases. Germline CDR1 is SGHVS and CDR2 is FNYEAQ. This CDR3 region has 15 residues. J gave up 3 bases and V 5 bases, and 5 bases lay outside the gene matches. CDR3 in amino acids: CASSLGTGGDTEAFF. CDR3 bases: TGTGCCAGCAGCCTCGGGACAGGGGGAGACACTGAAGCTTTCTTT.

V and J are TRBV7-3 and TRBJ2-3; TRBD1 agrees at 7 bases. With 4 bases clipped from V and 4 bases from J, the junction kept 8 bases outside the gene matches. The CDR3 has 15 residues. Germline V gives CDR1 SGHTA, CDR2 FQGTGA. Here the CDR3 DNA reads TGTGCCAGCAGCTCTAAGGGGGCTGTCGCAGATACGCAGTATTTT. Translating it yields CASSSKGAVADTQYF.

This clone appeared once. The J gene is TRBJ2-5, the V gene TRBV4-2; D is possibly TRBD2 (6 bases). V lost 1 base and J lost 5, with 11 bases in between. Germline values: CDR1 LGHNA, CDR2 YNFKEQ. This CDR3 spans 14 amino acids. In nucleotides, the CDR3 is TGTGCCAGCAGCCAAGGACTAGGGGTGGAGACCCAGTACTTC. As protein: CASSQGLGVETQYF.

The gene calls are TRBV19 and TRBJ2-7; 8 nucleotides match TRBD2. CDR1 and CDR2 (germline): LNHDA, SQIVND (reference sequence). V lost 2 bases to trimming and J lost 3 bases; unmatched junction nucleotides: 6. The CDR3 has 15 residues. The chain's CDR3 is CASSIQRGPNYEQYF. The CDR3 DNA reads TGTGCCAGTAGTATACAGCGGGGGCCGAACTACGAGCAGTACTTC.

This chain joins TRBV5-4 and TRBJ1-2; the D is unclear. Per the germline V gene, CDR1 is SGHNT and CDR2 is YYREEE (reference sequence). This CDR3 has 14 amino acids. V gave up 0 bases and J gave up 4 bases, with 10 bases separating them. The CDR3 DNA is TGTGCCAGCAGCTTGGCATTGGCGGGCTATGGCTACACCTTC. Translation: CASSLALAGYGYTF.

The chain links TRBV15 to TRBJ2-5, with 14 bases matching TRBD2. Germline lookup yields CDR1 LNHNV and CDR2 YYDKDF (reference sequence). V was clipped by 2 bases and J by 2 bases; unmatched bases: 16. The CDR3 is 21 residues long. This chain's CDR3 is CATSRPLGRLAGGQGQETQYF. CDR3 sequence (DNA): TGTGCCACCAGCAGACCTCTGGGGCGACTAGCGGGGGGGCAGGGGCAAGAGACCCAGTACTTC.

The chain couples TRBV6-1 to TRBJ2-3, with 11 bases identical to TRBD1. CDR3 size: 15 residues. The germline gives CDR1 MNHNS, CDR2 SASEGT. After removal of 6 bases from V and 4 bases from J, the junction contained 6 bases not matched to a gene. CDR3 amino acids: CASRLGGQGADTQYF. The CDR3 nucleotides read TGTGCCAGCAGGCTGGGGGGACAGGGGGCAGATACGCAGTATTTT.

The V and J genes are TRBV7-3 and TRBJ2-1, with TRBD2 as a possible D gene (6 bases). V was pared by 4 bases and J by 8 bases, with 12 bases between. Germline CDR1 reads SGHTA; CDR2 reads FQGTGA. The CDR3 contains 13 residues. CDR3 amino acids: CASSSGGEDEQFF. DNA of the CDR3: TGTGCCAGCAGCTCAGGCGGGGAGGATGAGCAGTTCTTC.

This clone has a handful of counts. The V call is TRBV5-1, the J call TRBJ2-3; weak D call: TRBD2 (6 bases). The germline gives CDR1 SGHRS, CDR2 YFSETQ. The V and J ends lost 5 bases and 4 bases respectively, with 20 bases between them. The CDR3 is 16 amino acids. CDR3: CASRRRLVPLADTQYF. CDR3 nucleotides: TGCGCCAGCAGACGAAGACTAGTGCCGCTCGCAGATACGCAGTATTTT.

This CDR3 reads CASSRTGTNTGELFF. The CDR3 nucleotides read TGTGCCAGCAGTAGGACAGGGACGAACACCGGGGAGCTGTTTTTT. J is TRBJ2-2 and V is TRBV27; 8 bases are a match to TRBD1. The V and J ends lost 5 bases and 0 bases, in that order; junction bases with no gene match: 2. Germline CDR1 reads MNHEY; CDR2 reads SMNVEV (reference sequence). This CDR3 has 15 amino acids.

This clone was seen only once. This chain links TRBV7-7 with TRBJ1-2, with 9 nucleotides matching TRBD1. CDR3 length equals 12 residues. Germline V gene data show CDR1 as SSHAT and CDR2 as FNYEAQ (reference sequence). Written as DNA, the CDR3 is TGTGCTAACCGGACAGGGGTATATGGCTACACCTTC. This encodes CANRTGVYGYTF.